Listed below are T cell receptor beta chains from one sample, sequenced in a study of CD8+CD57+ T cells in acquired aplastic anemia. TCRdb processed the reads anew with MiXCR; each CDR3 protein has one entry. This table holds around 160,000 distinct CDR3 sequences, about 45% found once. The sample taken for sequencing was sorted CD4+, CD8+, or CD8+CD57+ T cells (not recorded which) from PBMCs. These receptor sequences come from a human donor with aplastic anemia. The CDR3 runs from the conserved cysteine through the conserved F or W. D genes are given only for firm matches. Size is stated for part of the rows, as once, few or many counts, or as a class when the clone is expanded.

cdr3_length | j_call | v_call | clone_size | d_call | cdr3_aa | cdr3_nt
12 | TRBJ1-1 | TRBV6-1 | many | . | CAGGQLNTEAFF | TGTGCCGGAGGACAGCTGAACACTGAAGCTTTCTTT
13 | TRBJ2-1 | TRBV19 | . | . | CASSIRQGGEQFF | TGTGCCAGTAGTATTCGTCAGGGGGGCGAACAGTTCTTC
15 | TRBJ2-3 | TRBV20-1 | few | TRBD1 | CSASGFDRVTDTQYF | TGCAGTGCTAGTGGATTTGACAGGGTGACAGATACGCAGTATTTT
15 | TRBJ2-7 | TRBV4-1 | once | TRBD1 | CASSVTDRPSYEQYF | TGCGCCAGCAGCGTGACGGACAGGCCCTCCTACGAGCAGTACTTC
12 | TRBJ2-3 | TRBV7-2 | many | . | CASSLAADTQYF | TGTGCCAGCAGCTTAGCGGCAGATACGCAGTATTTT
13 | TRBJ1-1 | TRBV29-1 | . | . | CSVGGRRSTEAFF | TGCAGCGTTGGCGGGAGAAGGAGCACTGAAGCTTTCTTT
14 | TRBJ1-6 | TRBV7-9 | many | . | CASSSTGTHSPLHF | TGTGCCAGCAGCTCAACCGGGACCCATTCACCCCTCCACTTT
14 | TRBJ2-5 | TRBV5-1 | . | . | CASSLMGGEETQYF | TGCGCCAGCAGCTTGATGGGGGGCGAAGAGACCCAGTACTTC
16 | TRBJ2-1 | TRBV20-1 | . | TRBD2 | CSARDISGRAANEQFF | TGCAGTGCTAGAGATATTAGCGGGAGGGCGGCCAATGAGCAGTTCTTC
15 | TRBJ2-7 | TRBV25-1 | many | TRBD1 | CASSLSGQRSYEQYF | TGTGCCAGCAGCCTCTCGGGACAGAGATCCTACGAGCAGTACTTC
14 | TRBJ2-7 | TRBV20-1 | many | TRBD2 | CSARGPGGGYEQYF | TGCAGTGCTAGAGGGCCGGGAGGGGGCTACGAGCAGTACTTC
16 | TRBJ2-1 | TRBV7-8 | many | . | CASSAWAGISFDEQFF | TGTGCCAGCAGCGCTTGGGCAGGGATATCGTTCGATGAGCAGTTCTTC
13 | TRBJ2-7 | TRBV20-1 | few | TRBD2 | CSAPGRSSYEQYF | TGCAGTGCTCCCGGGAGGAGCTCCTACGAGCAGTACTTC
14 | TRBJ2-7 | TRBV5-6 | many | . | CASSLRESAYEQYF | TGTGCCAGCAGCTTGCGTGAGTCTGCCTACGAGCAGTACTTC
13 | TRBJ1-1 | TRBV19 | . | . | CASSERGNTEAFF | TGTGCCAGTAGCGAGCGGGGGAACACTGAAGCTTTCTTT
17 | TRBJ2-7 | TRBV14 | . | TRBD1 | CASSQERWDRTYYEQYF | TGTGCCAGCAGCCAAGAAAGATGGGACAGGACATACTACGAGCAGTACTTC
16 | TRBJ2-5 | TRBV11-3 | many | . | CASSSRGFSYQETQYF | TGTGCCAGCAGCTCTCGGGGATTTTCGTACCAAGAGACCCAGTACTTC
15 | TRBJ2-1 | TRBV24-1 | . | TRBD1 | CATSDFTGGNNERFF | TGTGCCACCAGTGATTTCACAGGGGGCAACAATGAGCGGTTCTTC
16 | TRBJ2-5 | TRBV19 | many | . | CASSIGGYSGEETQYF | TGTGCCAGTAGTATAGGTGGCTACTCGGGCGAGGAGACCCAGTACTTC
13 | TRBJ1-1 | TRBV20-1 | . | TRBD1 | CSAHRGLNTEAFF | TGCAGTGCACACAGGGGCTTGAACACTGAAGCTTTCTTT
14 | TRBJ2-2 | TRBV7-2 | . | TRBD2 | CASSLDWRGAELFF | TGTGCCAGCAGCTTAGATTGGCGGGGGGCGGAGCTGTTTTTT
14 | TRBJ2-7 | TRBV28 | few | TRBD1 | CASTVQGVAYEQYF | TGTGCCAGCACTGTGCAGGGGGTTGCCTACGAGCAGTACTTC
16 | TRBJ2-7 | TRBV11-2 | . | TRBD1 | CASSHPPGQGSYEQYF | TGTGCCAGCAGCCATCCTCCGGGACAGGGGTCGTACGAGCAGTACTTC
13 | TRBJ1-1 | TRBV12-3/TRBV12-4 | . | TRBD1 | CASSTGQGTEAFF | TGTGCCAGCAGTACTGGACAGGGCACTGAAGCTTTCTTT
15 | TRBJ2-1 | TRBV20-1 | . | TRBD2 | CSARSGRTSYNEQFF | TGCAGTGCGAGGAGCGGGAGGACTTCCTACAATGAGCAGTTCTTC
13 | TRBJ2-1 | TRBV30 | once | TRBD1 | CAGTGGAGNEQFF | TGTGCCGGAACAGGGGGCGCAGGCAATGAGCAGTTCTTC
14 | TRBJ2-2 | TRBV5-1 | many | . | CASSLEGVVGELFF | TGCGCCAGCAGCTTGGAAGGAGTAGTCGGGGAGCTGTTTTTT
16 | TRBJ2-3 | TRBV6-5 | . | . | CASSYSSGSGTDAQYF | TGTGCCAGCAGTTACTCTAGCGGCTCCGGGACAGATGCGCAGTATTTT
15 | TRBJ1-5 | TRBV7-2 | many | TRBD1 | CASSLGGTGNQPQHF | TGTGCCAGCAGCTTAGGAGGGACAGGGAATCAGCCCCAGCATTTT
15 | TRBJ1-1 | TRBV2 | many | . | CASSRGRGLNTEAFF | TGTGCCAGCAGTAGGGGCAGGGGTTTGAACACTGAAGCTTTCTTT
11 | TRBJ2-3 | TRBV20-1 | few | . | CSARVSDTQYF | TGCAGTGCTAGAGTGTCAGATACGCAGTATTTT
14 | TRBJ2-1 | TRBV20-1 | many | . | CSAALASPYNEQFF | TGCAGTGCCGCCCTAGCGAGCCCCTACAATGAGCAGTTCTTC
13 | TRBJ1-4 | TRBV19 | many | . | CASSAGLGEKLFF | TGTGCCAGTAGTGCGGGGCTCGGTGAAAAACTGTTTTTT
14 | TRBJ2-3 | TRBV5-5 | many | . | CASSLDLGTDTQYF | TGTGCCAGCAGCTTGGACCTGGGAACAGATACGCAGTATTTT
16 | TRBJ2-2 | TRBV20-1 | many | . | CSARDPTGGDTGELFF | TGCAGTGCTAGAGATCCGACGGGGGGCGACACCGGGGAGCTGTTTTTT
15 | TRBJ2-2 | TRBV7-9 | many | TRBD1 | CASSLWGTEAGELFF | TGTGCCAGCAGCTTATGGGGGACAGAGGCCGGGGAGCTGTTTTTT
14 | TRBJ1-3 | TRBV5-1 | many | . | CASRIGASGNTIYF | TGCGCCAGCAGGATTGGAGCCTCTGGAAACACCATATATTTT
15 | TRBJ2-1 | TRBV24-1 | . | . | CATSAESGTYNEQFF | TGTGCCACCAGCGCTGAGTCGGGCACCTACAATGAGCAGTTCTTC
16 | TRBJ2-1 | TRBV20-1 | many | TRBD1 | CSAPTAGQGTYNEQFF | TGCAGTGCCCCGACTGCTGGACAGGGGACCTACAATGAGCAGTTCTTC
15 | TRBJ2-1 | TRBV19 | . | TRBD1 | CASSRQGPIYNEQFF | TGTGCCAGTAGTAGACAGGGTCCCATCTACAATGAGCAGTTCTTC
15 | TRBJ2-7 | TRBV4-1 | few | TRBD1 | CASSRQTGGSYEQYF | TGCGCCAGCAGCAGGCAGACAGGGGGCTCCTACGAGCAGTACTTC
16 | TRBJ1-3 | TRBV19 | . | TRBD1 | CASSMTGQFPGNTIYF | TGTGCCAGTAGTATGACGGGACAGTTCCCTGGAAACACCATATATTTT
17 | TRBJ2-3 | TRBV10-1 | . | TRBD1 | CASSDQQGVPSTDTQYF | TGCGCCAGCAGTGACCAACAGGGGGTCCCTAGCACAGATACGCAGTATTTT
15 | TRBJ1-1 | TRBV9 | many | . | CASSVGGGMNTEAFF | TGTGCCAGCAGCGTAGGTGGCGGAATGAACACTGAAGCTTTCTTT
16 | TRBJ2-3 | TRBV20-1 | . | TRBD2 | CSASSRASGKTDTQYF | TGCAGTGCTAGTAGTAGGGCTAGCGGGAAAACAGATACGCAGTATTTT